The 27 T cell receptor beta chains presented below share a single source sample, sequenced in a study of T-cell memory formation after mild COVID-19. From the 5' RACE reads, TCRdb called clonotypes with MiXCR, one entry per CDR3 protein. The table lists about 240,000 distinct CDR3 sequences, roughly 9.4% of them singletons. The specimen was PBMCs or a T cell subset sorted from them (not recorded which). These receptors came from a man aged 18-30 years who had mild COVID-19 (a few samples of this study predate the infection). Cell type and time point are not known.

This clonotype was seen at least ten times. The CDR3 sequence is CASSLRSPGQGGDEQFF. The CDR3 DNA reads as TGCGCCAGCAGCCTTCGCTCCCCTGGACAGGGAGGAGATGAGCAGTTCTTC. The rearrangement links TRBV5-1 to TRBJ2-1; 8 positions agree with TRBD1. CDR1 is SGHRS, CDR2 YFSETQ, per germline. V dropped 4 bases and J dropped 8; count of bases not matched to a gene: 17. The length of the CDR3 is 17 residues. Combining the CDR3 with reference TRBV5-1 and TRBJ2-1 gives the whole variable domain KAGVTQTPRYLIKTRGQQVTLSCSPISGHRSVSWYQQTPGQGLQFLFEYFSETQRNKGNFPGRFSGRQFSNSRSEMNVSTLELGDSALYLCASSLRSPGQGGDEQFFGPGTRLTVL.

A few counts support this clonotype. The V gene is TRBV5-6, the J gene TRBJ2-3; 10 bases match TRBD2. V lost 1 base, J lost 8 bases, and 4 bases stayed unmatched. From germline, CDR1 is SGHDT and CDR2 YYEEEE. This CDR3 has 14 residues. CDR3 in DNA: TGTGCCAGCAGCTTGACCCTAGCGGGGGTTACGCAGTATTTT. It translates to CASSLTLAGVTQYF.

Points on this clonotype: One junction end does not reproduce the germline sequence, and a read error may be involved. The V and J genes are TRBV12-3 or TRBV12-4 and TRBJ2-3; D is unresolved. The CDR3 is 14 residues long. The CDR3: CASKPGTVTDTPYF. The CDR3 coding sequence is TGTGCCAGCAAGCCAGGAACAGTCACAGATACGCCGTATTTT.

The rearrangement uses TRBV7-3 and TRBJ2-5, with 7 bases matching TRBD2. Looked up from germline, CDR1 is SGHTA and CDR2 is FQGTGA. The CDR3 loop spans 16 amino acids. V was clipped by 5 bases and J by 2 bases; unmatched bases: 11. CDR3 loop: CASSLSGWGGQETQYF. CDR3 in DNA: TGTGCCAGCAGCCTCTCCGGGTGGGGGGGGCAAGAGACCCAGTACTTC.

This chain uses TRBV14 with TRBJ2-7; D unclear. CDR1 SGHDN and CDR2 FVKESK come from the germline V gene. The CDR3 length is 13 residues. V was clipped by 3 bases and J by 6 bases, with 12 bases between them. Here the CDR3 DNA reads TGTGCCAGCAGCCAGATGCTCTCCGGCGAGCAGTACTTC. Translated, it gives CASSQMLSGEQYF. The variable domain in full, with the rest retrieved from reference TRBV14 and TRBJ2-7, is EAGVTQFPSHSVIEKGQTVTLRCDPISGHDNLYWYRRVMGKEIKFLLHFVKESKQDESGMPNNRFLAERTGGTYSTLKVQPAELEDSGVYFCASSQMLSGEQYFGPGTRLTVT.

This clonotype was counted ten times or more. The chain carries TRBV4-1 and TRBJ1-1, with unresolved D. Germline lookup yields CDR1 MGHRA and CDR2 YSYEKL. CDR3 length equals 12 residues. With 4 bases removed from V and 5 bases from J, the gap between germline ends came to 8 bases. In nucleotides, the CDR3 is TGCGCCAGCAGCCCCGGGGTTACTGAAGCTTTCTTT. Translation: CASSPGVTEAFF.

The chain carries TRBV6-2 or TRBV6-3 and TRBJ1-2; D might be TRBD1 (5 bases). This CDR3 spans 13 amino acids. Germline CDR1 reads MNHEY; CDR2 reads SVGEGT. The V and J ends lost 0 bases and 4 bases respectively, with 6 bases between them. The CDR3 nucleotides are TGTGCCAGCAGTTACTCCGGGACCTATGGCTACACCTTC. Translated: CASSYSGTYGYTF.

This clonotype came up many times. The chain is built from TRBV6-1 and TRBJ2-7, with D unresolved. V lost 5 bases to trimming and J lost 7 bases, with 15 bases between them. Germline loops: CDR1 MNHNS, CDR2 SASEGT. The length of the CDR3 is 13 residues. CDR3 region: CASSHPQWLEQYV. CDR3 bases: TGTGCCAGCAGTCACCCTCAGTGGTTGGAGCAGTACGTC.

In this sample, this clonotype turned up a few times. This chain connects TRBV7-2 to TRBJ1-4; D may be TRBD1 (6 bases). V lost 8 bases and J lost 15, with 22 bases in between. The CDR3 totals 13 residues. Germline CDR1 SGHTA, CDR2 FQGNSA. The CDR3 reads CASAPVGGEKLFF. The CDR3 nucleotides are TGTGCCAGCGCCCCGGTGGGGGGCGAAAAGTTGTTTTTT.

This clonotype occurred a few times. The rearrangement uses TRBV7-8 and TRBJ2-1; no reliable D call. This CDR3 is 11 amino acids long. Germline assignment: CDR1 SGHVS and CDR2 FQNEAQ. V was clipped by 10 bases and J by 4 bases, with 8 bases between them. CDR3 sequence: CAIQPYNEQFF. The CDR3 coding sequence is TGTGCCATCCAACCGTACAATGAGCAGTTCTTC.

This chain links TRBV13 with TRBJ2-6, with D perhaps TRBD1 (5 bases). Germline V lookup: CDR1 PRHDT, CDR2 FYEKMQ (reference sequence). The V and J ends lost 5 bases and 8 bases respectively, with 10 bases between them. CDR3 length: 13 residues. Written as DNA, the CDR3 is TGTGCCAGCAGCCCAGGGCTCTCCAACGTCCTGACTTTC. This codes for CASSPGLSNVLTF.

This clonotype was seen ten or more times. This chain links TRBV23-1 with TRBJ2-1; D call uncertain. TRBV23-1 is an ORF for which the function is uncertain. The CDR3 contains 15 residues. V was shortened by 2 bases and J by 0 bases, with 8 bases between the two germline ends. CDR3: CASSQGDSSYNEQFF. CDR3 DNA: TGCGCCAGCAGTCAAGGGGATAGCTCCTACAATGAGCAGTTCTTC.

This clonotype showed up just a few times. The chain employs TRBV4-1 and TRBJ2-3; the D gene could be TRBD1 or TRBD2 (5 bases each). V was trimmed by 1 base and J by 9 bases, leaving 23 bases between them. This CDR3 contains 17 residues. Germline V CDR1 and CDR2: MGHRA, YSYEKL. For the CDR3, the DNA is TGCGCCAGCAGCCAAGGGTCGCCGGGACGGAGGATAAGGACGCAGTATTTT. It yields the protein CASSQGSPGRRIRTQYF.

The gene calls are TRBV5-1 and TRBJ1-2; perhaps TRBD1 as D (6 bases). The germline V gene encodes CDR1 SGHRS and CDR2 YFSETQ. Trimming removed 5 bases from V and 5 bases from J, with 19 bases in between. The CDR3 runs 15 residues. The CDR3 bases are TGCGCCAGCAGTCCCCGGGACACCTTTGGGTATGGCTACACCTTC. It encodes CASSPRDTFGYGYTF.

This clonotype appeared a few times. At one of its ends the junction is not consistent with the germline gene, which may arise from a read error. V usage is TRBV7-7 and J usage is TRBJ1-5; 8 bases are a match to TRBD1. The CDR3 runs 13 residues. Germline V CDR1 and CDR2: SSHAT, FNYEAQ (reference sequence). The DNA for the CDR3 is TGTGCTAGCAGCCCTGACAGGGGTCAGCCCCAGCATTTT. Translating gives CASSPDRGQPQHF.

The chain joins TRBV14 to TRBJ2-2; D unresolved. This CDR3 region has 13 residues. Germline CDR1 and CDR2: SGHDN and FVKESK. V dropped 0 bases and J dropped 14 bases, with 13 bases sitting between them. CDR3: CASSQDRTGRLFF. The CDR3 DNA follows: TGTGCCAGCAGCCAAGATCGGACCGGGCGCCTGTTTTTT.

This clonotype came up many times. The V call is TRBV7-3, the J call TRBJ2-1; no clear D gene. Trimming pared 2 bases from V and 7 bases from J, leaving 12 bases between. The V gene's germline CDR1 is SGHTA and CDR2 FQGTGA. CDR3 length equals 14 residues. The CDR3 protein is CASSLDGSRNEQFF. CDR3 sequence (DNA): TGTGCCAGCAGCTTAGACGGGTCCCGGAATGAGCAGTTCTTC.

The chain combines TRBV6-2 or TRBV6-3 with TRBJ2-1; maybe TRBD2 (7 bases). The CDR3 runs 15 residues. Germline CDR1 and CDR2: MNHEY and SVGEGT. The ends were cut back, 7 bases at V and 6 bases at J, with 19 bases in the middle. The CDR3 region is CASTKGGAPVNEQFF. For the CDR3, the DNA is TGTGCCAGCACCAAAGGGGGGGCGCCGGTCAATGAGCAGTTCTTC.

This clonotype occurred a few times. The chain joins TRBV4-1 to TRBJ2-2, with D perhaps matching TRBD1 or TRBD2 (5 bases each). CDR1 is MGHRA, CDR2 YSYEKL, per germline. V was clipped by 6 bases and J by 4 bases, with 15 bases between them. The CDR3 totals 15 residues. The CDR3 loop is CASRLQGRGTGELFF. The CDR3 DNA sequence: TGCGCCAGCAGACTCCAGGGCCGGGGCACCGGGGAGCTGTTTTTT.

This clonotype was detected a few times. V gene TRBV20-1 combines with J gene TRBJ2-7; D gene unclear. Between the trimmed V and J ends, which lost 5 bases and 0 bases, there was a span of 17 bases. The CDR3 runs 15 residues. CDR1 and CDR2 from the germline V gene are DFQATT and SNEGSKA (reference sequence). CDR3 sequence: CSAPRPQVSSYEQYF. CDR3 coding DNA: TGCAGTGCTCCACGGCCTCAGGTGAGCTCCTACGAGCAGTACTTC.

The chain links TRBV25-1 to TRBJ2-5; D is unclear. CDR1 and CDR2 from the germline V gene are MGHDK and SYGVNS. The V end was cut by 5 bases, the J end by 5 bases, with 12 bases between. This CDR3 has 13 amino acids. CDR3 protein: CASSSNKGETQYF. The DNA for the CDR3 is TGTGCCAGCAGTTCCAATAAGGGTGAGACCCAGTACTTC.

The chain is built from TRBV5-5 and TRBJ1-5; the D is unclear. The CDR3 length is 17 residues. Trimming took off 2 bases at V and 0 bases at J, with 15 bases between the two ends. CDR1 is SGHKS, CDR2 YYEKEE, per germline (reference sequence). CDR3 sequence reads: CASSFNWIGNSNQPQHF. The DNA for the CDR3 is TGTGCCAGCAGCTTCAATTGGATCGGGAATAGCAATCAGCCCCAGCATTTT. Full variable domain (rest looked up from reference TRBV5-5 and TRBJ1-5): DAGVTQSPTHLIKTRGQQVTLRCSPISGHKSVSWYQQVLGQGPQFIFQYYEKEERGRGNFPDRFSARQFPNYSSELNVNALLLGDSALYLCASSFNWIGNSNQPQHFGDGTRLSIL.

This clonotype was seen a few times. The chain employs TRBV20-1 and TRBJ1-1; perhaps TRBD1 as D (5 bases). Germline assignment: CDR1 DFQATT and CDR2 SNEGSKA (reference sequence). The CDR3 is 12 amino acids. V was trimmed by 5 bases and J by 0 bases, leaving 7 bases between them. The CDR3 spells CSALGVNTEAFF. The CDR3 DNA reads TGCAGTGCTCTGGGGGTGAACACTGAAGCTTTCTTT.

The table lists this clonotype with a few counts. The genes are TRBV24-1 and TRBJ2-3; D is uncertain. The CDR3 runs to 13 residues. The V end lost 0 bases, the J end lost 5 bases, and 5 bases lay between the germline ends. CDR1 is KGHDR, CDR2 SFDVKD, per germline. CDR3: CATSDLPQDTQYF. DNA of the CDR3: TGTGCCACCAGTGATTTGCCCCAAGATACGCAGTATTTT.

This clonotype came up a few times. The chain is built from TRBV3-1 and TRBJ2-5; TRBD2 might be the D (5 bases). Trimming cost V 8 bases and J 4 bases, with 20 bases left between them. The length of the CDR3 is 15 residues. From germline, CDR1 is LGHDT and CDR2 YNNKEL (reference sequence). The CDR3 bases are TGTGCCAGCCGACTATCCGGACCCGCTGTAGAGACCCAGTACTTC. Translating it yields CASRLSGPAVETQYF.

There are many counts of this clonotype. The rearrangement joins TRBV5-1 to TRBJ2-1; 7 bases match TRBD1. The ends lost 4 bases at V and 3 bases at J; junction bases unmatched: 4. CDR3 length: 14 residues. Looked up from germline, CDR1 is SGHRS and CDR2 is YFSETQ. CDR3 region: CASSPGQNYNEQFF. The CDR3 bases are TGCGCCAGCAGCCCGGGACAGAACTACAATGAGCAGTTCTTC.

The rearrangement uses TRBV6-2 or TRBV6-3 and TRBJ1-5; possible D gene TRBD1, 5 bases. The CDR3 extends over 15 amino acids. Germline lookup yields CDR1 MNHEY and CDR2 SVGEGT. V lost 0 bases, J lost 5 bases, and 11 bases lay in between. The CDR3 DNA follows: TGTGCCAGCAGTTACTCACCGGGGGAATATCAGCCCCAGCATTTT. Encoded protein: CASSYSPGEYQPQHF.